This T cell receptor beta chain originates from a study of T-cell reconstitution after alpha-beta-depleted transplantation in children (dated by TCRdb to the mid-2010s). As for the study more broadly: The study quantitatively tracked T-cell immune reconstitution after TCRalphabeta/CD19-depleted allogeneic hematopoietic cell transplantation in children using TCR repertoire profiling. The study at large found these results: Over subsequent months, a decline in hyperexpanded clone frequencies was noted, and after one year, T-cell counts and TCRbeta diversity were mostly ascribed to newly produced T cells. About two months after transplant, the apparently early recovery of alphabetaT-cell counts reportedly depended on just several hundred clones that had expanded rapidly and came from non-depleted graft cells. In some patients, high TCRbeta diversity at day 60 was attributed to recipient T cells and intrathymic progenitors that had survived conditioning.

From the germline V gene, CDR1 is KGHSH and CDR2 is LQKENI. V is cut back by 3 bases and J by 3 bases, with 4 bases in the junction unmatched. The CDR3 covers 14 residues, taking in both the cysteine and the phenylalanine. Of all the DNA, just the CDR3 is kept, 42 bases in frame from base 1. The treatment or condition label, as the study defines it: allogeneic hematopoietic cell transplantation with graft depleted of TCRalphabeta T cells and CD19 B cells. The children who served as transplant recipients had been given grafts of TCRalphabeta/CD19-depleted allogeneic hematopoietic cells. In its sample, this clonotype was seen many times. Which antigen it targets is not known. One base away there is no much larger clone; base qualities are not given. The library relied on PCR. The listed sequencing device is Illumina HiSeq 2500. TCR libraries were prepared with molecular barcoding, using unique molecular identifiers to normalize TCRbeta repertoire quantification. TCRdb cleaned the public reads at Q25 with fastp, built clones with MiXCR and kept in-frame beta chains. Rows are unified per CDR3 protein, each entry keeping the most common DNA and genes. The sample profile shows 450,000 to 600,000 distinct CDR3 sequences; about 10% of them were found once. Just over 2% of the sample lies in the top ten.

Here the sequenced sample was PBMCs, taken before TCRalphabeta/CD19-depleted stem cell transplant. The V and J segments used are TRBV18 and TRBJ2-7, with TRBD1 identical over 8 junction bases. This TCR was recovered from a child aged 2 to 15 with inherited bone marrow failure, due to receive a stem cell transplant. The DNA sequence is given as TGTGCCAGCTCACCCCTCGGGACAGGCTACGAGCAGTACTTC. Its amino acids are CASSPLGTGYEQYF.